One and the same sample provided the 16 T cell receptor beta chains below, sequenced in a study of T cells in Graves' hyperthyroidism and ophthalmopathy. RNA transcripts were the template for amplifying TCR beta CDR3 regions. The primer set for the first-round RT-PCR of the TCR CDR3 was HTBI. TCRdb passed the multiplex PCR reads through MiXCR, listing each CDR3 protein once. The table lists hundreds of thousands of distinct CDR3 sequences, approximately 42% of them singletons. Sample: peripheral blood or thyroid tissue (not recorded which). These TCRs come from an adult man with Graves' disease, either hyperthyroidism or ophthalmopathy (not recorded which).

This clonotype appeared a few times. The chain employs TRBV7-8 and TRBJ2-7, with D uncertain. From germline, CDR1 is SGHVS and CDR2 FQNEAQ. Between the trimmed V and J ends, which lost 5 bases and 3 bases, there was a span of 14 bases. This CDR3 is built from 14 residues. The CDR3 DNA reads TGTGCCAGCAGCCCGGACGGATTGGGCTACGAGCAGTACTTC. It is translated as CASSPDGLGYEQYF. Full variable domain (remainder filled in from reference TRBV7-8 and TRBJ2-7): GAGVSQSPRYKVAKRGQDVALRCDPISGHVSLFWYQQALGQGPEFLTYFQNEAQLDKSGLPSDRFFAERPEGSVSTLKIQRTQQEDSAVYLCASSPDGLGYEQYFGPGTRLTVT.

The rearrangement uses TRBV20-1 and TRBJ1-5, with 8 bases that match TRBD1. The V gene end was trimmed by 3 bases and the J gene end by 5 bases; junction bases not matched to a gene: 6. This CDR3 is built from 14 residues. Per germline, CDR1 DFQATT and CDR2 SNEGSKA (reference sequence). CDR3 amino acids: CSASPGTGDQPQHF. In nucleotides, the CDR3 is TGCAGTGCTAGCCCCGGGACAGGAGATCAGCCCCAGCATTTT.

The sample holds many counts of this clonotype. The chain's CDR3 is CASNRGRGYEQYF. In DNA form, the CDR3 reads TGTGCCAGCAACAGGGGGAGAGGATACGAGCAGTACTTC. The rearrangement joins TRBV2 to TRBJ2-7; 8 bases are shared with TRBD1. Trimming cost V 7 bases and J 4 bases; bases outside gene matches: 6. CDR3 length equals 13 residues. Germline CDR1 SNHLY, CDR2 FYNNEI.

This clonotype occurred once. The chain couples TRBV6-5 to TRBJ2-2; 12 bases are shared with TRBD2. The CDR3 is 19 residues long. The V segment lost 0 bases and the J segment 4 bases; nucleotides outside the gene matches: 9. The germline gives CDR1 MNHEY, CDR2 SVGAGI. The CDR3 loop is CASSYSDLAGGLGTGELFF. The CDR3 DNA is TGTGCCAGCAGTTACTCGGATCTAGCGGGAGGGTTGGGCACCGGGGAGCTGTTTTTT.

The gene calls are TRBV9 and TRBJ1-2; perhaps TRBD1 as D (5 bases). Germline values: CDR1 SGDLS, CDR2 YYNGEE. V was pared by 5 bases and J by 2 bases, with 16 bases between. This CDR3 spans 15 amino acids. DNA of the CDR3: TGTGCCAGCAGTGCTAGACGCAGGGTGAACTATGGCTACACCTTC. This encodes CASSARRRVNYGYTF.

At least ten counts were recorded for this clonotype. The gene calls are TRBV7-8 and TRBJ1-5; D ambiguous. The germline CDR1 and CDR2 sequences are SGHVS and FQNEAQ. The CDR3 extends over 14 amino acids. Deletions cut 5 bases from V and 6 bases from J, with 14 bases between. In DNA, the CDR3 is TGTGCCAGCAGCCTACGGGGTTTGGGTCAGCCCCAGCATTTT. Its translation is CASSLRGLGQPQHF.

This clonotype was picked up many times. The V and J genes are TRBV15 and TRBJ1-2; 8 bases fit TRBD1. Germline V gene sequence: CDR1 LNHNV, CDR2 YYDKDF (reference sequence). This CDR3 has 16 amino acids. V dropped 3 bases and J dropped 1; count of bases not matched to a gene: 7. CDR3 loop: CATSSVRTGYNYGYTF. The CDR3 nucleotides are TGTGCCACCAGCAGTGTGAGGACAGGGTATAACTATGGCTACACCTTC.

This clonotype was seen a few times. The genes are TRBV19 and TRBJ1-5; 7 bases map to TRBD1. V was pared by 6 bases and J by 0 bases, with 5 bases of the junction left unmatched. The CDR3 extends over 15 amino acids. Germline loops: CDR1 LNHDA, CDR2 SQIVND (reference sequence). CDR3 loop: CASSSQGNSNQPQHF. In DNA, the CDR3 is TGTGCCAGTAGCTCACAGGGGAATAGCAATCAGCCCCAGCATTTT.

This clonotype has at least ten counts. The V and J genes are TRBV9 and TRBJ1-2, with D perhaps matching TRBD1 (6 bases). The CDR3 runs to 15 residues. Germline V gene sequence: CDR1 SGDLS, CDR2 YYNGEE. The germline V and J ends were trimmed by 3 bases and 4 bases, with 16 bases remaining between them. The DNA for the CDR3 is TGTGCCAGCAGCGCCAACACCGGGACACTCTATGGCTACACCTTC. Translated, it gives CASSANTGTLYGYTF.

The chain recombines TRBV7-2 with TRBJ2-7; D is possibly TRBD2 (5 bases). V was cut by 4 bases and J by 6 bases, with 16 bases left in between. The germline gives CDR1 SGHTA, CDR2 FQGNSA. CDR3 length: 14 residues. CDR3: CASSWLGSAIEQYF. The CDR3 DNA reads TGTGCCAGCAGCTGGTTGGGTAGCGCGATCGAGCAGTACTTC.

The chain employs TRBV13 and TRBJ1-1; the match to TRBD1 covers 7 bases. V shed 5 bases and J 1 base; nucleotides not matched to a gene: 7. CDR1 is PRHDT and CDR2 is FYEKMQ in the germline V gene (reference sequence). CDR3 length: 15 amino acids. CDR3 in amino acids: CASSRSGTANTEAFF. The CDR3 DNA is TGTGCCAGCAGCAGATCCGGGACAGCGAACACTGAAGCTTTCTTT.

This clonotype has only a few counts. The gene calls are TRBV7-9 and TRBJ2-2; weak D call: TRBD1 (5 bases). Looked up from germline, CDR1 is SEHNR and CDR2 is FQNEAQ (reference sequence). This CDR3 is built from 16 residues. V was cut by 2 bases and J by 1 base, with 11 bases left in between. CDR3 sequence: CASSLPSGQNTGELFF. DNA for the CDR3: TGTGCCAGCAGCTTACCGTCAGGACAGAACACCGGGGAGCTGTTTTTT.

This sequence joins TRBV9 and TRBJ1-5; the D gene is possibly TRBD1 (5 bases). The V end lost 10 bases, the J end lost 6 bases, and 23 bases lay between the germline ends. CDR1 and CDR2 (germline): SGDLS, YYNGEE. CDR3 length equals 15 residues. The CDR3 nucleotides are TGTGCCTGGAGCGCCGGTGCGGGGGGGTTTCAGCCCCAGCATTTT. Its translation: CAWSAGAGGFQPQHF.

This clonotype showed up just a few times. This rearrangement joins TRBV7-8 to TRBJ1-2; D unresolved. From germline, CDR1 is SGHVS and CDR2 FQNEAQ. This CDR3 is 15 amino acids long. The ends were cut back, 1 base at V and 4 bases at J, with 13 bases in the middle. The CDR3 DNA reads TGTGCCAGCAGCTTAGGGAGTCTGTCCTCCTATGGCTACACCTTC. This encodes CASSLGSLSSYGYTF.

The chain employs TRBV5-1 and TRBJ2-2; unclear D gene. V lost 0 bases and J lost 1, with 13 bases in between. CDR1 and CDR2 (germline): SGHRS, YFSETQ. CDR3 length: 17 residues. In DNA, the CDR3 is TGCGCCAGCAGCTTGGATGGGCAGGCCCAGAACACCGGGGAGCTGTTTTTT. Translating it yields CASSLDGQAQNTGELFF.

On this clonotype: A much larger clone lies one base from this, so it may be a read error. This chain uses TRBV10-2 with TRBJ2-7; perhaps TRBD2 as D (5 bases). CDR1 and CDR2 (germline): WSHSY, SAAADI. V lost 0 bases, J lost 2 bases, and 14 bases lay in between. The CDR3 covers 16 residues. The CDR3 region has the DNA TGCGCCAGCAGTGAGTCCGGCCTAGCTGAGGCCTACGAGCAGTACTTC. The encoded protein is CASSESGLAEAYEQYF.